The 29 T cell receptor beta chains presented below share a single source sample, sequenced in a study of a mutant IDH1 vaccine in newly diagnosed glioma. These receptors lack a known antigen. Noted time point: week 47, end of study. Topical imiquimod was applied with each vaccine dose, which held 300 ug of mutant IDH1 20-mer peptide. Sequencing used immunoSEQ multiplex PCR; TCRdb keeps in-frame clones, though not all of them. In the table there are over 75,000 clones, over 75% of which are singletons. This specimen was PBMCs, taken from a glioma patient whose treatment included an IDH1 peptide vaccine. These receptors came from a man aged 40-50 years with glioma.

For the CDR3, the DNA is TGTGCCAGCAGCCAAGATCCCAATGAGCAGTTCTTC. This sequence encodes CASSQDPNEQFF. The J gene is TRBJ2-1, the V gene TRBV14; D is unresolved. Trimming removed 0 bases from V and 6 bases from J, with 3 bases in between. Germline V lookup: CDR1 SGHDN, CDR2 FVKESK. CDR3 size: 12 residues.

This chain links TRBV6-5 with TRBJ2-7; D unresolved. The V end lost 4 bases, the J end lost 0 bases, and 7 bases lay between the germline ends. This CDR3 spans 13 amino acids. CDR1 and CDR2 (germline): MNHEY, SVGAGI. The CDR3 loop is CASSLSVSYEQYF. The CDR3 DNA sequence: TGTGCCAGCAGTTTGTCAGTCTCCTACGAGCAGTACTTC.

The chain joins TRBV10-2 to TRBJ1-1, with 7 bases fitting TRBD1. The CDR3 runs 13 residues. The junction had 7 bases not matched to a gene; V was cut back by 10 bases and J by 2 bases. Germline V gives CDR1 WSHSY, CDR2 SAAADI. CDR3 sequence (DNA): TGCGCCAACAGGGGTAGGGTAAACACTGAAGCTTTCTTT. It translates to CANRGRVNTEAFF.

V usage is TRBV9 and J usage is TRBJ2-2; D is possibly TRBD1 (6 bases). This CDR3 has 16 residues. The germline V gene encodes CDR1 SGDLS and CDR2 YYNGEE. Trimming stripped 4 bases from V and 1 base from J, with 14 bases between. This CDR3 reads CASSPRVTGNTGELFF. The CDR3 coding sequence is TGTGCCAGCAGCCCCCGAGTGACAGGGAACACCGGGGAGCTGTTTTTT.

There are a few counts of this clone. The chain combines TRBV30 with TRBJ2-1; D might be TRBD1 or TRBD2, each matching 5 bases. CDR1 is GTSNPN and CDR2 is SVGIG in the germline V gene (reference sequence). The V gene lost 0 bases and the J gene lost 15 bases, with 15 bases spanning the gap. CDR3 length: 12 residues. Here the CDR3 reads CAWSVDGGAGFF. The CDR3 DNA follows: TGTGCCTGGAGTGTAGATGGGGGAGCTGGGTTCTTC.

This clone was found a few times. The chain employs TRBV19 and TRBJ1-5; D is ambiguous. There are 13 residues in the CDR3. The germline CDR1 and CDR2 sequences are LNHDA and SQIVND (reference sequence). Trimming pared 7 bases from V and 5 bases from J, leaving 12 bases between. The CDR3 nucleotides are TGTGCCAGTACTGAGGGAGGCTATCAGCCCCAGCATTTT. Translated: CASTEGGYQPQHF.

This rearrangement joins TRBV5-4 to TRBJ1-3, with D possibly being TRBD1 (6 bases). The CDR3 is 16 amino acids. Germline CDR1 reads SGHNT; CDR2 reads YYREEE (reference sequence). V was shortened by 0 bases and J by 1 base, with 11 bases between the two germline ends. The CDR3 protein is CASSLDPGESGNTIYF. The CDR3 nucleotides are TGTGCCAGCAGCTTGGATCCAGGGGAGTCTGGAAACACCATATATTTT.

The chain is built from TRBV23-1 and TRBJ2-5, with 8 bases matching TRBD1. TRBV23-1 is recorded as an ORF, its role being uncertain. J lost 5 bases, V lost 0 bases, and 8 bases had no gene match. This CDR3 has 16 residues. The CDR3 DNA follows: TGCGCCAGCAGTCAATCCAGGAGACAGGGGTGGGAGACCCAGTACTTC. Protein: CASSQSRRQGWETQYF.

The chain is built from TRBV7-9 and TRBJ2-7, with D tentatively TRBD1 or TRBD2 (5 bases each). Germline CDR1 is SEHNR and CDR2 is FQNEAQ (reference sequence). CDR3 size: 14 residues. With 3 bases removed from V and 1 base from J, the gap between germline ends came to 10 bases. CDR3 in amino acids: CASSFPGRSYEQYF. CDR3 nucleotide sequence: TGTGCCAGCAGCTTCCCAGGGAGATCCTACGAGCAGTACTTC.

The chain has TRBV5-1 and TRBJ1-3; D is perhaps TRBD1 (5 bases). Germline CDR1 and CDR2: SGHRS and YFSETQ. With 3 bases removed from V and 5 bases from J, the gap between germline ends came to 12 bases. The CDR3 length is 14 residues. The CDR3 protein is CASSSGASRNTIYF. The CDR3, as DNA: TGCGCCAGCAGCTCCGGGGCATCGAGAAACACCATATATTTT.

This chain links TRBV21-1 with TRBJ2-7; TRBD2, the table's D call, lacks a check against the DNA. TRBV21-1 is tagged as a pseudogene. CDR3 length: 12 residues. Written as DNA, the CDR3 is TGTGCCAGCAGCATTTGGACTGTGAAGCAGTACTTC. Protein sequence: CASSIWTVKQYF.

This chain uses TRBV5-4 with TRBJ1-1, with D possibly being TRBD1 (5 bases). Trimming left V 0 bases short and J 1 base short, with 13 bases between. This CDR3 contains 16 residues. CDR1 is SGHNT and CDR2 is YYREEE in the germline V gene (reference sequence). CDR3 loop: CASSLERGRANTEAFF. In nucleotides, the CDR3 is TGTGCCAGCAGCTTGGAACGGGGGAGGGCGAACACTGAAGCTTTCTTT.

The CDR3 region is CASSLGTGPFRTEAFF. DNA of the CDR3: TGTGCCAGCAGCTTGGGGACAGGCCCCTTTCGCACTGAAGCTTTCTTT. The genes are TRBV5-4 and TRBJ1-1; 7 bases line up with TRBD1. This CDR3 is built from 16 residues. The germline V gene encodes CDR1 SGHNT and CDR2 YYREEE (reference sequence). V lost 0 bases, J lost 4 bases, and 9 bases stayed unmatched.

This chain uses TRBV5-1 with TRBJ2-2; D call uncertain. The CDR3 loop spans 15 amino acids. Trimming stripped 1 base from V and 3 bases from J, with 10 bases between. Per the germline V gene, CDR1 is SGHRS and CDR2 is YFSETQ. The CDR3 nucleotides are TGCGCCAGCAGCTTGAGGGATTGGGACACCGGGGAGCTGTTTTTT. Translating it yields CASSLRDWDTGELFF.

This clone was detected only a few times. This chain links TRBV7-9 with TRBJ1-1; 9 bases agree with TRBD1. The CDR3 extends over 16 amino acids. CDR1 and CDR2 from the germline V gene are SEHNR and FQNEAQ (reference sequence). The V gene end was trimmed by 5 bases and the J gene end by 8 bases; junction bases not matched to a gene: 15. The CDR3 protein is CASSHPTGGAFTEAFF. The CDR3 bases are TGTGCCAGCAGCCACCCCACAGGGGGCGCTTTCACCGAAGCTTTCTTT.

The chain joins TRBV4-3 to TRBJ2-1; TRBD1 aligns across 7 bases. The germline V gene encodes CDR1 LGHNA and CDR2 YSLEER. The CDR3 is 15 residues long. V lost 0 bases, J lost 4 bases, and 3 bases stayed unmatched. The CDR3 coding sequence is TGCGCCAGCAGCCAAGAGGGGGACAGTTACAATGAGCAGTTCTTC. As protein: CASSQEGDSYNEQFF.

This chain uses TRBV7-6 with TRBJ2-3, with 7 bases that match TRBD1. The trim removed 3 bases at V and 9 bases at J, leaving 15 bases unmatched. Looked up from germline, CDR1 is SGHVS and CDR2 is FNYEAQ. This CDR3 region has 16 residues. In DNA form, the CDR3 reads TGTGCCAGCAGCTTCCGACGGGACAGTTTGGTAGACACGCAGTATTTT. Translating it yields CASSFRRDSLVDTQYF.

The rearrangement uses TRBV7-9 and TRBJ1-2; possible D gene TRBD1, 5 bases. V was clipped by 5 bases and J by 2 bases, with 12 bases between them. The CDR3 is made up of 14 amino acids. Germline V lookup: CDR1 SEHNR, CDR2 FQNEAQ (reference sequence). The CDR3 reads CASSPPGVNYGYTF. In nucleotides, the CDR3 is TGTGCCAGCAGCCCGCCGGGGGTGAACTATGGCTACACCTTC. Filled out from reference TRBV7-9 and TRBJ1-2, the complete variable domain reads DTGVSQNPRHKITKRGQNVTFRCDPISEHNRLYWYRQTLGQGPEFLTYFQNEAQLEKSRLLSDRFSAERPKGSFSTLEIQRTEQGDSAMYLCASSPPGVNYGYTFGSGTRLTVV.

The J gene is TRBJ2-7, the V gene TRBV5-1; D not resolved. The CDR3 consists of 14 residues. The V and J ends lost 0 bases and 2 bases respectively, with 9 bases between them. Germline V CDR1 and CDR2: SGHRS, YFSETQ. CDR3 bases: TGCGCCAGCAGCTTGGGGGTAGGGACCTACGAGCAGTACTTC. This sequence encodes CASSLGVGTYEQYF.

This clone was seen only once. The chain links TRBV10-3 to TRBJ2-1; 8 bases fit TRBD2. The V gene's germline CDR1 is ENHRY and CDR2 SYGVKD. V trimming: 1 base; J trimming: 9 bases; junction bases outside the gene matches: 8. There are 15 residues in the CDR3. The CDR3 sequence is CAISEWRGANSEQFF. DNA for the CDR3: TGTGCCATCAGTGAGTGGCGGGGGGCCAACAGTGAGCAGTTCTTC.

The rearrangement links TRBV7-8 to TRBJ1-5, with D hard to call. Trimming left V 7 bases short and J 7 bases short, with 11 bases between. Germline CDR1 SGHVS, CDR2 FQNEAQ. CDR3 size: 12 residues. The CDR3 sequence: CASTSSSQPQHF. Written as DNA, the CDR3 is TGTGCCAGCACCTCCAGTTCGCAGCCCCAGCATTTT.

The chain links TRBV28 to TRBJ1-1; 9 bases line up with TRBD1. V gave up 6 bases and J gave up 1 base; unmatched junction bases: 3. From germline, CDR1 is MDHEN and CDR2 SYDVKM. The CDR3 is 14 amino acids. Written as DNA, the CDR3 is TGTGCCAGCAGCCACAGGGGGCAGAACACTGAAGCTTTCTTT. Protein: CASSHRGQNTEAFF.

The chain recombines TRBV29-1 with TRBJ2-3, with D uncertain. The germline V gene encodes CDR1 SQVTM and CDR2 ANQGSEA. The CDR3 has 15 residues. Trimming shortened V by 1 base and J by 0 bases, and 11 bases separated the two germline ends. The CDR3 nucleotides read TGCAGCGTTGAAGGGCCGCCAGGTAGCACAGATACGCAGTATTTT. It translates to CSVEGPPGSTDTQYF.

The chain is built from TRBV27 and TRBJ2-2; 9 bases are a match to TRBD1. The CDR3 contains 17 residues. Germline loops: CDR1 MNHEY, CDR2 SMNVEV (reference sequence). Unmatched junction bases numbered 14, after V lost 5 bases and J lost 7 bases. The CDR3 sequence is CASSKGRTGAVGGELFF. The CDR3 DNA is TGTGCCAGCAGTAAGGGGAGGACAGGGGCGGTAGGCGGGGAGCTGTTTTTT.

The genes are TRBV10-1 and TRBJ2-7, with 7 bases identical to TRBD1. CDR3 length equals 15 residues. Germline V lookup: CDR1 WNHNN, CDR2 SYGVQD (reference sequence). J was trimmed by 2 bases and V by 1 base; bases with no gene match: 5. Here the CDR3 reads CASSEYRDRAYEQYF. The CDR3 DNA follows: TGCGCCAGCAGTGAGTACAGGGACAGAGCCTACGAGCAGTACTTC.

The chain's CDR3 is CASSATHNEQFF. Here the CDR3 DNA reads TGTGCCAGCAGTGCTACTCACAATGAGCAGTTCTTC. The rearrangement links TRBV9 to TRBJ2-1; D is undetermined. Trimming pared 5 bases from V and 5 bases from J, leaving 8 bases between. Germline-derived CDR1 and CDR2 are SGDLS and YYNGEE. The CDR3 sequence is 12 residues long. Based on the CDR3 plus reference TRBV9 and TRBJ2-1, the full variable domain is DSGVTQTPKHLITATGQRVTLRCSPRSGDLSVYWYQQSLDQGLQFLIQYYNGEERAKGNILERFSAQQFPDLHSELNLSSLELGDSALYFCASSATHNEQFFGPGTRLTVL.

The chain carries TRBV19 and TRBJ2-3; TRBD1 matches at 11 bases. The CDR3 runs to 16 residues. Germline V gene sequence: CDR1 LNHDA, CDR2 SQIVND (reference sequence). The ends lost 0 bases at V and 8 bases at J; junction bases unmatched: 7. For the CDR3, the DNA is TGTGCCAGTAGTATAGATCGCGGACAGGGGGCAGGTACGCAGTATTTT. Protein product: CASSIDRGQGAGTQYF.

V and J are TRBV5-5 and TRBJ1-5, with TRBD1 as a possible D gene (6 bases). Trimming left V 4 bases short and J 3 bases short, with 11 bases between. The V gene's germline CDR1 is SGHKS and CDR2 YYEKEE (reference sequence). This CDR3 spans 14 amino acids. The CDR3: CASSPGQFNQPQHF. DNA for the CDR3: TGTGCCAGCAGCCCCGGACAGTTCAATCAGCCCCAGCATTTT.

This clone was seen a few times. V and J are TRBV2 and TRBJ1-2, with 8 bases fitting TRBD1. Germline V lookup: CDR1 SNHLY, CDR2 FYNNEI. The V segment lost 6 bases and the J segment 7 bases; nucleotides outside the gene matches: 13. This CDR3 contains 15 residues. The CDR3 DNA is TGTGCCAGCAGATTCTCCGGACAGGGCTTTGGTGGCTACACCTTC. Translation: CASRFSGQGFGGYTF.